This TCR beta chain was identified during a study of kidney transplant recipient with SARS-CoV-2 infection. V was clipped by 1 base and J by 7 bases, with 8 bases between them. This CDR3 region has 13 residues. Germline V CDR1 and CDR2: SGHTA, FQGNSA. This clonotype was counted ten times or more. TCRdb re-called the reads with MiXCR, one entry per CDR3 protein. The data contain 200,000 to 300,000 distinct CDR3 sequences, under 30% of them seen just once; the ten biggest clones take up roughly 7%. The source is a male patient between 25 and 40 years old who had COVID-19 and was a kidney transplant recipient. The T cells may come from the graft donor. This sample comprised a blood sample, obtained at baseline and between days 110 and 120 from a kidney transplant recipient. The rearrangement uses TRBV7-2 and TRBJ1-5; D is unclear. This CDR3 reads CASSLEREQPQHF. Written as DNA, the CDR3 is TGTGCCAGCAGCTTAGAGAGGGAACAGCCCCAGCATTTT.